A selection of T cell receptor beta chains follows, all from one sample in a study of beta chain features in type 1 diabetes. Assay: immunoSEQ multiplex PCR; the TCRdb copy retains only in-frame clones and omits some. The table shows fewer than 900,000 clones, with around a sixth occurring only once. The sample was naive CD4+ T cells from blood. All receptors derive from a young woman in good health. The CDR3 runs from the conserved cysteine through the conserved F or W. The order of the fields is CDR3 DNA, CDR3 protein, D gene, J gene, V gene, clone size. The D gene is left open where the match is weak. Clone size appears in some rows only: once, few, many, or a class for an expanded clone.

CDR3 DNA: TGTGCCAGCAGCGGGAGTGGTACAGATACGCAGTATTTT
CDR3 protein: CASSGSGTDTQYF
D gene: NA
J gene: TRBJ2-3
V gene: TRBV11-3
clone size: few

CDR3 DNA: TGTGCCAGCAGTCGCTACCCTGGGTCGAATGAAAAACTGTTTTTT
CDR3 protein: CASSRYPGSNEKLFF
D gene: NA
J gene: TRBJ1-4
V gene: TRBV6-5
clone size: few

CDR3 DNA: TGTGCCAGCAGCACCCCGACTAGCGGGAGGGACACAGATACGCAGTATTTT
CDR3 protein: CASSTPTSGRDTDTQYF
D gene: TRBD2
J gene: TRBJ2-3
V gene: TRBV7-2
clone size: NA

CDR3 DNA: TGCGCCAGCAGCCGCGGGAGGGCCCGAACAGATACGCAGTATTTT
CDR3 protein: CASSRGRARTDTQYF
D gene: TRBD2
J gene: TRBJ2-3
V gene: TRBV4-3
clone size: NA

CDR3 DNA: TGTGCCAGCAGCTTAAAGGCCCGAGGACTAGCGGGAGACGGAGAGACCCAGTACTTC
CDR3 protein: CASSLKARGLAGDGETQYF
D gene: TRBD2
J gene: TRBJ2-5
V gene: TRBV7-3
clone size: NA

CDR3 DNA: TGTGCCAGCAGCTCCCTACGGGCTAGTCCGTTGATGGAGTACAATGAGCAGTTCTTC
CDR3 protein: CASSSLRASPLMEYNEQFF
D gene: NA
J gene: TRBJ2-1
V gene: TRBV7-2
clone size: few

CDR3 DNA: TGTGCCAGCTCACGAGGAGGAGGGGGAGATGAGCAGTTCTTC
CDR3 protein: CASSRGGGGDEQFF
D gene: NA
J gene: TRBJ2-1
V gene: TRBV18
clone size: few

CDR3 DNA: TGTGCCAGCAGCGCCCGACTAGCGGGAGTGGCCGGGGAGCTGTTTTTT
CDR3 protein: CASSARLAGVAGELFF
D gene: TRBD2
J gene: TRBJ2-2
V gene: TRBV9
clone size: NA

CDR3 DNA: TGTGCCACCCGGGACCAAGGAGATACGCAGTATTTT
CDR3 protein: CATRDQGDTQYF
D gene: NA
J gene: TRBJ2-3
V gene: TRBV10-3
clone size: NA

CDR3 DNA: TGTGCCAGCAGCCATCTAAGGGCCCAGAGCTCCTACAATGAGCAGTTCTTC
CDR3 protein: CASSHLRAQSSYNEQFF
D gene: NA
J gene: TRBJ2-1
V gene: TRBV13
clone size: few

CDR3 DNA: TGTGCCAGCAGCCCGCCAGGACAGGGGCCATATGGCTACACCTTC
CDR3 protein: CASSPPGQGPYGYTF
D gene: TRBD1
J gene: TRBJ1-2
V gene: TRBV14
clone size: few

CDR3 DNA: TGTGCCAGCAGCTCTCTTACTCTTGGACAGGCTACATCCACCTTC
CDR3 protein: CASSSLTLGQATSTF
D gene: TRBD1
J gene: TRBJ1-2
V gene: TRBV5-4
clone size: few

CDR3 DNA: TGTGCCAGCAGTCTAAAATCCACTTATAGAGATACGCAGTATTTT
CDR3 protein: CASSLKSTYRDTQYF
D gene: NA
J gene: TRBJ2-3
V gene: TRBV27
clone size: NA

CDR3 DNA: TGCAGCGCAGGTGTTGGGGGCTCGGATACGCAGTATTTT
CDR3 protein: CSAGVGGSDTQYF
D gene: NA
J gene: TRBJ2-3
V gene: TRBV29-1
clone size: NA

CDR3 DNA: TGCGCCAGCAGCCACGGGGACTCTGGAAACACCATATATTTT
CDR3 protein: CASSHGDSGNTIYF
D gene: NA
J gene: TRBJ1-3
V gene: TRBV5-1
clone size: NA

CDR3 DNA: TGTGCCAGAGAACCGGGACAGGGATTCTACGAGCAGTACTTC
CDR3 protein: CAREPGQGFYEQYF
D gene: TRBD1
J gene: TRBJ2-7
V gene: TRBV6-4
clone size: NA

CDR3 DNA: TGTGCCAGCAGCTTGGATGCCGGGAGGGACACTGAAGCTTTCTTT
CDR3 protein: CASSLDAGRDTEAFF
D gene: NA
J gene: TRBJ1-1
V gene: TRBV5-4
clone size: few

CDR3 DNA: TGTGCCAGCAGCGCCCTAGATGAGCAGTTCTTC
CDR3 protein: CASSALDEQFF
D gene: NA
J gene: TRBJ2-1
V gene: TRBV5-4
clone size: NA

CDR3 DNA: TGTGCCAGTAGGCAACAGGGAGCCGCGAACACCGGGGAGCTGTTTTTT
CDR3 protein: CASRQQGAANTGELFF
D gene: NA
J gene: TRBJ2-2
V gene: TRBV19
clone size: few

CDR3 DNA: TGTGCCAGCAGTTGGCTCCGACAGGGACGGACTGAAGCTTTCTTT
CDR3 protein: CASSWLRQGRTEAFF
D gene: TRBD1
J gene: TRBJ1-1
V gene: TRBV25-1
clone size: NA

CDR3 DNA: TGTGCCAGCAGCTTTCCCACAAGCTCCTACAATGAGCAGTTCTTC
CDR3 protein: CASSFPTSSYNEQFF
D gene: NA
J gene: TRBJ2-1
V gene: TRBV11-2
clone size: NA

CDR3 DNA: TGTGCCAGCAGTTTAAGACTAGCGGCCATCTCCTACAATGAGCAGTTCTTC
CDR3 protein: CASSLRLAAISYNEQFF
D gene: TRBD2
J gene: TRBJ2-1
V gene: TRBV27
clone size: once

CDR3 DNA: TGTGCCAGCTCACCCTCTCTGGACTATGAGCAGTTCTTC
CDR3 protein: CASSPSLDYEQFF
D gene: NA
J gene: TRBJ2-1
V gene: TRBV18
clone size: NA

CDR3 DNA: TGCGCCAGCAGCCTAAGGGGACAGGGGGCCGCCGAGCAGTACTTC
CDR3 protein: CASSLRGQGAAEQYF
D gene: TRBD1
J gene: TRBJ2-7
V gene: TRBV5-1
clone size: NA

CDR3 DNA: TGCGCCAGCAGCTTTCGCACTAGCGGCTACGAGCAGTACTTC
CDR3 protein: CASSFRTSGYEQYF
D gene: TRBD2
J gene: TRBJ2-7
V gene: TRBV5-1
clone size: NA

CDR3 DNA: TGTGCCAGCAGTGTGACAAACTATGGCTACACCTTC
CDR3 protein: CASSVTNYGYTF
D gene: NA
J gene: TRBJ1-2
V gene: TRBV28
clone size: NA

CDR3 DNA: TGTGCCAGCAGTTTTCTCTACGAGCAGTACTTC
CDR3 protein: CASSFLYEQYF
D gene: NA
J gene: TRBJ2-7
V gene: TRBV6-1
clone size: NA

CDR3 DNA: TGTGCCAGCTCACCACGAGGGACGAACACTGAAGCTTTCTTT
CDR3 protein: CASSPRGTNTEAFF
D gene: NA
J gene: TRBJ1-1
V gene: TRBV18
clone size: once

CDR3 DNA: TGTGCCAGCAGTCGTAACAGGCGTATGAGCTACACCTTC
CDR3 protein: CASSRNRRMSYTF
D gene: NA
J gene: TRBJ1-2
V gene: TRBV28
clone size: NA

CDR3 DNA: TGTGCCAGCAGCCTAGATACGCAGTATTTT
CDR3 protein: CASSLDTQYF
D gene: NA
J gene: TRBJ2-3
V gene: TRBV7-9
clone size: NA

CDR3 DNA: TGTGCCAGCAGCTTGGCCGGGACTACTACAGATACGCAGTATTTT
CDR3 protein: CASSLAGTTTDTQYF
D gene: TRBD2
J gene: TRBJ2-3
V gene: TRBV5-4
clone size: few

CDR3 DNA: TGTGCCAGCAGCTTGCGGACAGGGGCGGGTGGAAGCGAGCAGTACTTC
CDR3 protein: CASSLRTGAGGSEQYF
D gene: TRBD1
J gene: TRBJ2-7
V gene: TRBV11-1
clone size: few

CDR3 DNA: TGTGCCAGCTCACCGACTAGCGGGAGATCATCTAACACAGATACGCAGTATTTT
CDR3 protein: CASSPTSGRSSNTDTQYF
D gene: TRBD2
J gene: TRBJ2-3
V gene: TRBV18
clone size: NA

CDR3 DNA: TGTGCCAGCAGCACCCTAGGCCGAACGAACACTGAAGCTTTCTTT
CDR3 protein: CASSTLGRTNTEAFF
D gene: NA
J gene: TRBJ1-1
V gene: TRBV7-9
clone size: NA

CDR3 DNA: TGTGCCAGCAGTTATTTGATGGGGCAGTTCTTC
CDR3 protein: CASSYLMGQFF
D gene: NA
J gene: TRBJ2-1
V gene: TRBV28
clone size: NA